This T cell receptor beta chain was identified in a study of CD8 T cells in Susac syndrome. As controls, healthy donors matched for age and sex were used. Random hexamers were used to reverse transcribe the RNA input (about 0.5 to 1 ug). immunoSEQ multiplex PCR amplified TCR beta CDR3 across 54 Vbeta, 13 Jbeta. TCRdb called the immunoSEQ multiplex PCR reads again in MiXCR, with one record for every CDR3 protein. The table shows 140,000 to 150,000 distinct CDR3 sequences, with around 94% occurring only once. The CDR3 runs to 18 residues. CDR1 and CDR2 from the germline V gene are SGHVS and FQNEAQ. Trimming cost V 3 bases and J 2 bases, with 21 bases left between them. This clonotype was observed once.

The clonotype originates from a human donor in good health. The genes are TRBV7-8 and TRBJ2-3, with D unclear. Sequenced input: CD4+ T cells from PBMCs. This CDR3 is CASSLVPPLLFPTDTQYF. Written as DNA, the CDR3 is TGTGCCAGCAGCTTGGTTCCCCCTCTTCTGTTCCCCACAGATACGCAGTATTTT.